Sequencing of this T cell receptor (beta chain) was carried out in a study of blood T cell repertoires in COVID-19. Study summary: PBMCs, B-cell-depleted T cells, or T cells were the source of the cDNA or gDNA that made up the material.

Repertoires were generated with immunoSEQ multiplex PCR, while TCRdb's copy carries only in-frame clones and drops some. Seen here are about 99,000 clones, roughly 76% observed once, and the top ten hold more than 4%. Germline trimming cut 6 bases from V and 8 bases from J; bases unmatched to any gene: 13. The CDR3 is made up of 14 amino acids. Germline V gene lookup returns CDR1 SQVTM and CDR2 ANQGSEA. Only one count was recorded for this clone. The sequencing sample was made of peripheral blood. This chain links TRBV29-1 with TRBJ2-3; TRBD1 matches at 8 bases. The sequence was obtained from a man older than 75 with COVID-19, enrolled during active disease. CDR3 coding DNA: TGCAGCGTGGAGACAGGGGACAAGAGGGGTACGCAGTATTTT. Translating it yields CSVETGDKRGTQYF.